This TCR beta chain was sequenced in a study of tumor and adjacent non-tumor tissue in lung cancer. Looking at the study overall: The patients, 10 to 11 men and four to six women, were roughly 30 to 80 with stage I to III disease. General study findings and limits: Top 100 clones took a larger repertoire share in normal lung. Patients with more diverse tumor TCRs had worse survival. Compared with tumor, normal lung showed significantly lower TCR diversity.

No cell sorting was done before RNA was extracted from the tissue. This CDR3 has 13 amino acids. Germline CDR1 is SGHNT and CDR2 is YENEEA. V shed 10 bases and J shed 8 bases, with 20 bases lying between them. A modified ARM-PCR protocol with three rounds of nested PCR amplified TCRbeta. One entry per CDR3 protein, called by TCRdb with MiXCR from the multiplex PCR reads. The sample lists around 210,000 distinct CDR3 sequences; 71% were seen once. In the case of this clonotype: The antigen remains undetermined.

The clonotype originates from a man aged 55 to 69 with non-small cell lung cancer. The specimen sequenced was lung tumor tissue. The genes are TRBV11-3 and TRBJ1-1; D remains ambiguous. CDR3 nucleotide sequence: TGTGCCAACACCGGGCAGGCGTGGACCGAAGCTTTCTTT. It is translated as CANTGQAWTEAFF.